Listed here are 27 T cell receptor beta chains from one sample, sequenced in a study of blood T cell repertoires in COVID-19. Generated by immunoSEQ multiplex PCR, the TCRdb table keeps only in-frame clones and is missing some. This sample has roughly 260,000 clones, with about 87% found just once. Sequenced input: PBMCs or T cells enriched from blood (not recorded which). The source is a woman aged 25 to 45 with acute COVID-19.

The chain carries TRBV11-3 and TRBJ1-1, with a tentative D call TRBD1 (5 bases). The CDR3 contains 13 residues. Trimming shortened V by 1 base and J by 8 bases, and 11 bases separated the two germline ends. Germline assignment: CDR1 SGHNT and CDR2 YENEEA. This CDR3 is CASSLVGQSEAFF. CDR3 DNA: TGTGCCAGCAGCTTAGTAGGACAAAGCGAAGCTTTCTTT.

This sequence joins TRBV29-1 and TRBJ2-5; TRBD2 matches 13 bases. The junction had 10 bases not matched to a gene; V was cut back by 1 base and J by 5 bases. This CDR3 has 17 amino acids. CDR1 SQVTM and CDR2 ANQGSEA come from the germline V gene. The CDR3 loop reads CSVEGHPGLAGRETQYF. CDR3 coding DNA: TGCAGCGTTGAAGGACACCCGGGACTAGCGGGGCGGGAGACCCAGTACTTC.

This chain uses TRBV29-1 with TRBJ2-3; 9 nucleotides align to TRBD2. Germline V gene lookup returns CDR1 SQVTM and CDR2 ANQGSEA. The CDR3 covers 14 residues. V shed 4 bases, J shed 7 bases, and the junction held 9 bases outside the gene matches. The CDR3 reads CSVGRLAGPYTQYF. CDR3 DNA: TGCAGCGTTGGAAGGCTAGCGGGGCCCTATACGCAGTATTTT.

The chain employs TRBV6-1 and TRBJ1-1; D is uncertain. V lost 2 bases and J 4 bases, leaving 11 bases between the germline ends. In germline, CDR1 is MNHNS, CDR2 SASEGT. The CDR3 loop spans 14 amino acids. CDR3 sequence (DNA): TGTGCCAGCAGTGAATTGGTGGAGACCACTGAAGCTTTCTTT. As protein: CASSELVETTEAFF.

V is TRBV6-2 or TRBV6-3 and J is TRBJ2-2, with D perhaps matching TRBD2 (8 bases). Germline CDR1 reads MNHEY; CDR2 reads SVGEGT. V was pared by 2 bases and J by 10 bases, with 14 bases between. The CDR3 is made up of 14 amino acids. CDR3 region: CASSYHGRGPELFF. Here the CDR3 DNA reads TGTGCCAGCAGTTACCACGGGAGGGGGCCGGAGCTGTTTTTT.

V and J are TRBV25-1 and TRBJ2-3, with 8 positions matching TRBD1. The germline CDR1 and CDR2 sequences are MGHDK and SYGVNS. The CDR3 covers 16 residues. Trimming removed 2 bases from V and 2 bases from J; junction bases left unmatched: 6. CDR3 sequence (DNA): TGTGCCAGCAGTGAAAGAGGCAGGGGGCCCACAGATACGCAGTATTTT. It specifies CASSERGRGPTDTQYF.

The chain carries TRBV10-2 and TRBJ1-1, with 11 bases that match TRBD1. This CDR3 has 15 residues. Germline-derived CDR1 and CDR2 are WSHSY and SAAADI. The V segment lost 0 bases and the J segment 3 bases; nucleotides outside the gene matches: 0. This CDR3 is CASSESGQGDTEAFF. The CDR3, as DNA: TGCGCCAGCAGTGAGTCGGGACAGGGGGACACTGAAGCTTTCTTT.

The rearrangement links TRBV27 to TRBJ2-7; perhaps TRBD2 as D (5 bases). Germline assignment: CDR1 MNHEY and CDR2 SMNVEV (reference sequence). This CDR3 has 17 amino acids. V lost 2 bases, J lost 2 bases, and 19 bases lay in between. The CDR3 sequence: CASSLTGGGGSPYEQYF. In DNA, the CDR3 is TGTGCCAGCAGTTTAACCGGTGGCGGCGGGTCCCCCTACGAGCAGTACTTC.

The V and J genes are TRBV6-5 and TRBJ1-1; 11 bases line up with TRBD1. CDR3 length equals 12 residues. Germline-derived CDR1 and CDR2 are MNHEY and SVGAGI. J lost 11 bases, V lost 5 bases, and 4 bases had no gene match. In nucleotides, the CDR3 is TGTGCCAGCAGTACGAGGGACAGGGGGGCTTTCTTT. This translates into CASSTRDRGAFF.

This chain links TRBV6-1 with TRBJ2-2; D is possibly TRBD1 (7 bases). V gave up 2 bases and J gave up 6 bases, with 13 bases separating them. The CDR3 contains 15 residues. The V gene's germline CDR1 is MNHNS and CDR2 SASEGT. The CDR3 nucleotides are TGTGCCAGCAGTGAAAGGAGGGGGCAGGCCGGGGAGCTGTTTTTT. Its translation: CASSERRGQAGELFF.

This chain uses TRBV27 with TRBJ2-5, with D perhaps TRBD2 (5 bases). Trimming pared 5 bases from V and 0 bases from J, leaving 10 bases between. The CDR3 extends over 14 amino acids. Germline assignment: CDR1 MNHEY and CDR2 SMNVEV (reference sequence). This CDR3 reads CASSPGGYQETQYF. In DNA form, the CDR3 reads TGTGCCAGCAGTCCGGGCGGGTACCAAGAGACCCAGTACTTC.

The chain uses TRBV11-2 and TRBJ2-3; 7 bases line up with TRBD1. This CDR3 has 14 residues. Unmatched junction bases numbered 10, after V lost 4 bases and J lost 9 bases. Per the germline V gene, CDR1 is SGHAT and CDR2 is FQNNGV. CDR3 protein: CASSSGQTKRTQYF. The CDR3 DNA follows: TGTGCCAGCAGCTCGGGACAGACCAAACGGACGCAGTATTTT.

The J gene is TRBJ1-1, the V gene TRBV19; TRBD1 aligns across 10 bases. With V trimmed by 4 bases and J by 5 bases, 10 bases remained unmatched. There are 16 residues in the CDR3. CDR1 and CDR2 (germline): LNHDA, SQIVND (reference sequence). The CDR3 DNA reads TGTGCCAGTAGTACGCGGGACAGGGGCTGGGGAACTGAAGCTTTCTTT. It encodes CASSTRDRGWGTEAFF.

This chain joins TRBV11-2 and TRBJ2-1; maybe TRBD1 (5 bases). Germline V lookup: CDR1 SGHAT, CDR2 FQNNGV. The V gene lost 4 bases and the J gene lost 3 bases, with 19 bases spanning the gap. The CDR3 consists of 17 residues. CDR3 in DNA: TGTGCCAGCAGCTCACCCCACGTAGCAGGGTTCTACAATGAGCAGTTCTTC. The encoded protein is CASSSPHVAGFYNEQFF. Filled out from reference TRBV11-2 and TRBJ2-1, the complete variable domain reads EAGVAQSPRYKIIEKRQSVAFWCNPISGHATLYWYQQILGQGPKLLIQFQNNGVVDDSQLPKDRFSAERLKGVDSTLKIQPAKLEDSAVYLCASSSPHVAGFYNEQFFGPGTRLTVL.

J is TRBJ2-7 and V is TRBV7-9, with D unresolved. CDR1 and CDR2 (germline): SEHNR, FQNEAQ (reference sequence). The CDR3 sequence is 12 residues long. Deletions cut 6 bases from V and 4 bases from J, with 10 bases between. The CDR3 region is CASSLTAYEQYF. The CDR3 nucleotides are TGTGCCAGCAGTCTTACAGCTTACGAGCAGTACTTC.

This chain links TRBV29-1 with TRBJ2-1, with 11 bases fitting TRBD2. J lost 9 bases, V lost 7 bases, and 2 bases had no gene match. CDR3 length equals 11 residues. The germline gives CDR1 SQVTM, CDR2 ANQGSEA. The CDR3 region has the DNA TGCAGCGGACTAGCGGGGATTGAGCAGTTCTTC. Its protein is CSGLAGIEQFF.

The rearrangement joins TRBV6-5 to TRBJ1-2; TRBD1 is a possible D gene (5 bases). Per germline, CDR1 MNHEY and CDR2 SVGAGI. This CDR3 region has 13 residues. With 6 bases removed from V and 4 bases from J, the gap between germline ends came to 12 bases. In DNA form, the CDR3 reads TGTGCCAGCAGCCGCGACAGCCGCTATGGCTACACCTTC. It specifies CASSRDSRYGYTF.

The gene calls are TRBV7-2 and TRBJ1-2; perhaps TRBD1 as D (5 bases). There are 13 residues in the CDR3. Germline CDR1 reads SGHTA; CDR2 reads FQGNSA. V lost 3 bases to trimming and J lost 3 bases, with 8 bases between them. The CDR3 DNA sequence: TGTGCCAGCAGCTTCTCGACAGACTATGGCTACACCTTC. Its protein is CASSFSTDYGYTF. The variable domain in full, completed from reference TRBV7-2 and TRBJ1-2, reads GAGVSQSPSNKVTEKGKDVELRCDPISGHTALYWYRQSLGQGLEFLIYFQGNSAPDKSGLPSDRFSAERTGGSVSTLTIQRTQQEDSAVYLCASSFSTDYGYTFGSGTRLTVV.

This sequence joins TRBV7-9 and TRBJ1-3; D is unclear. This CDR3 has 14 residues. V gave up 2 bases and J gave up 2 bases, with 7 bases separating them. The germline gives CDR1 SEHNR, CDR2 FQNEAQ (reference sequence). As DNA, the CDR3 is TGTGCCAGCAGCTTACCCCGTACTGGAAACACCATATATTTT. It specifies CASSLPRTGNTIYF.

The chain carries TRBV15 and TRBJ2-7; D is possibly TRBD2 (7 bases). Germline CDR1 reads LNHNV; CDR2 reads YYDKDF (reference sequence). Trimming shortened V by 1 base and J by 0 bases, and 22 bases separated the two germline ends. The CDR3 covers 19 residues. In DNA, the CDR3 is TGTGCCACCAGCAGAGTTCGGGCGGGGGCAGGGCTCAGCTCCTACGAGCAGTACTTC. Amino acid sequence: CATSRVRAGAGLSSYEQYF.

This chain uses TRBV15 with TRBJ1-2, with D unresolved. The CDR3 totals 17 residues. V was clipped by 0 bases and J by 0 bases, with 14 bases between them. Per germline, CDR1 LNHNV and CDR2 YYDKDF (reference sequence). The chain's CDR3 is CATSRDDLVGSNYGYTF. The CDR3 DNA reads TGTGCCACCAGCAGAGATGACCTGGTCGGGTCTAACTATGGCTACACCTTC.

CDR3 loop: CASSFRGNEQFF. The DNA for the CDR3 is TGTGCCAGCAGCTTTAGAGGGAATGAGCAGTTCTTC. The V and J genes are TRBV7-9 and TRBJ2-1; a possible D gene is TRBD2 (5 bases). The V end lost 3 bases, the J end lost 7 bases, and 7 bases lay between the germline ends. From germline, CDR1 is SEHNR and CDR2 FQNEAQ (reference sequence). The CDR3 is 12 residues long.

J is TRBJ2-5 and V is TRBV30; D possibly corresponds to TRBD1 (6 bases). The V gene's germline CDR1 is GTSNPN and CDR2 SVGIG (reference sequence). This CDR3 comprises 13 residues. Trimming removed 2 bases at V and 5 bases at J, with 12 bases between. CDR3: CAWSTGSGETQYF. CDR3 DNA: TGTGCCTGGAGTACAGGGAGTGGGGAGACCCAGTACTTC.

The chain couples TRBV5-1 to TRBJ2-1; 11 positions agree with TRBD2. V lost 7 bases and J lost 1; bases outside the gene matches: 7. The CDR3 length is 16 residues. Per germline, CDR1 SGHRS and CDR2 YFSETQ. The CDR3, as DNA: TGCGCCAGCTGCCCATCTAGCGGGGGGTCCTACAATGAGCAGTTCTTC. It is translated as CASCPSSGGSYNEQFF.

The chain has TRBV27 and TRBJ2-1; 7 bases map to TRBD2. J was trimmed by 5 bases and V by 3 bases; bases with no gene match: 13. Germline assignment: CDR1 MNHEY and CDR2 SMNVEV (reference sequence). This CDR3 spans 17 amino acids. In DNA form, the CDR3 reads TGTGCCAGCAGTTTGGCGGAAGTTGCGGGACTAAACAATGAGCAGTTCTTC. This gives the protein CASSLAEVAGLNNEQFF.

The table lists this clone with a count of one. V usage is TRBV5-4 and J usage is TRBJ1-2; D is unclear. Germline assignment: CDR1 SGHNT and CDR2 YYREEE (reference sequence). The CDR3 extends over 16 amino acids. The V end was cut by 5 bases, the J end by 2 bases, with 19 bases between. CDR3 bases: TGTGCCAGCAGTTCACCCCTCCGATTACTCAACTATGGCTACACCTTC. Translated: CASSSPLRLLNYGYTF.

This chain connects TRBV19 to TRBJ1-2, with D possibly TRBD1 on 6 matching bases. The CDR3 is 14 amino acids. CDR1 and CDR2 (germline): LNHDA, SQIVND (reference sequence). Deletions cut 5 bases from V and 4 bases from J, with 14 bases between. CDR3 coding DNA: TGTGCCAGTAGTTCCGGGACACACCGCTATGGCTACACCTTC. It yields the protein CASSSGTHRYGYTF.